Shown below are 32 T cell receptor beta chains from a single sample sequenced in a study of OX40 agonist ivuxolimab in advanced cancers. Libraries were prepared by immunoSEQ multiplex PCR; TCRdb keeps only in-frame clonotypes and omits some of them. The table has around 25,000 clones, more than 65% seen once. The sample consisted of CD4+ or CD8+ T cells sorted from blood, taken in a trial of the OX40 agonist ivuxolimab. All receptors come from an adult with an advanced solid tumor such as melanoma, head and neck, liver or kidney cancer.

This chain uses TRBV4-1 with TRBJ1-5; D remains ambiguous. Looked up from germline, CDR1 is MGHRA and CDR2 is YSYEKL. Deletions cut 0 bases from V and 5 bases from J, with 14 bases between. The CDR3 is made up of 16 amino acids. For the CDR3, the DNA is TGCGCCAGCAGCCAAGAATACAGCTTCACCGATCAGCCCCAGCATTTT. It encodes CASSQEYSFTDQPQHF.

The chain combines TRBV6-6 with TRBJ1-1; no firm D call. The CDR3 consists of 16 residues. V was cut by 0 bases and J by 3 bases, with 14 bases left in between. Germline assignment: CDR1 MNHNY and CDR2 SVGAGI (reference sequence). The CDR3, as DNA: TGTGCCAGCAGTTACTCGTTGGGTGTCGGGGACACTGAAGCTTTCTTT. Protein sequence: CASSYSLGVGDTEAFF.

The chain recombines TRBV11-3 with TRBJ1-6; D is undetermined. The CDR3 sequence is 13 residues long. CDR1 and CDR2 (germline): SGHNT, YENEEA. V shed 3 bases and J shed 5 bases, with 5 bases lying between them. The CDR3 is CASSFFHNSPLHF. CDR3 sequence (DNA): TGTGCCAGCAGCTTTTTCCATAATTCACCCCTCCACTTT. The full variable domain, its missing parts supplied by reference TRBV11-3 and TRBJ1-6, is EAGVVQSPRYKIIEKKQPVAFWCNPISGHNTLYWYLQNLGQGPELLIRYENEEAVDDSQLPKDRFSAERLKGVDSTLKIQPAELGDSAVYLCASSFFHNSPLHFGNGTRLTVT.

The V gene is TRBV6-6, the J gene TRBJ2-1; a weak D match, TRBD1 (6 bases). This CDR3 spans 13 amino acids. Germline V gene lookup returns CDR1 MNHNY and CDR2 SVGAGI (reference sequence). V dropped 8 bases and J dropped 5 bases, with 13 bases sitting between them. The CDR3 DNA reads as TGTGCCAGCTCCCAGGGGAGCCACAATGAGCAGTTCTTC. As protein: CASSQGSHNEQFF.

There are a few counts of this clone. The chain is built from TRBV21-1 and TRBJ1-2. TRBV21-1 is shown as a pseudogene. The CDR3 is made up of 13 amino acids. DNA of the CDR3: TGTGCCAGTAGGGAGTCCCGCCGGTATGGCTACACCTTC. It specifies CASRESRRYGYTF.

This chain uses TRBV19 with TRBJ2-1, with a possible D match to TRBD2 (6 bases). V lost 4 bases and J 5 bases, leaving 15 bases between the germline ends. Looked up from germline, CDR1 is LNHDA and CDR2 is SQIVND (reference sequence). CDR3 length: 15 residues. The CDR3 DNA follows: TGTGCCAGTAGTACCTATGATCGGGGGAACAATGAGCAGTTCTTC. It yields the protein CASSTYDRGNNEQFF.

This sequence joins TRBV4-1 and TRBJ2-5; D might be TRBD2 (5 bases). The germline V gene encodes CDR1 MGHRA and CDR2 YSYEKL. The CDR3 spans 13 residues. The V gene lost 1 base and the J gene lost 6 bases, with 9 bases spanning the gap. CDR3 DNA sequence: TGCGCCAGCAGCCAAGTTGAGGGAAAGACCCAGTACTTC. Encoded protein: CASSQVEGKTQYF.

J is TRBJ1-5 and V is TRBV7-8; maybe TRBD1 (5 bases). In germline, CDR1 is SGHVS, CDR2 FQNEAQ. This CDR3 contains 15 residues. V was shortened by 1 base and J by 7 bases, with 14 bases between the two germline ends. The CDR3 loop is CASSLGTTMRQPQHF. CDR3 bases: TGTGCCAGCAGCTTAGGGACAACTATGCGGCAGCCCCAGCATTTT.

The chain recombines TRBV6-4 with TRBJ2-1; 13 bases are shared with TRBD2. Germline CDR1 MRHNA, CDR2 SNTAGT. V shed 3 bases, J shed 10 bases, and the junction held 9 bases outside the gene matches. This CDR3 has 16 residues. CDR3 region: CASSEKTSGGRTEQFF. Written as DNA, the CDR3 is TGTGCCAGCAGTGAGAAGACTAGCGGGGGGCGAACCGAGCAGTTCTTC.

The chain employs TRBV4-1 and TRBJ1-1, with a tentative D call TRBD1 (6 bases). The CDR3 is 18 residues long. Per the germline V gene, CDR1 is MGHRA and CDR2 is YSYEKL. With 7 bases removed from V and 5 bases from J, the gap between germline ends came to 29 bases. In DNA form, the CDR3 reads TGCGCCAGCAAGGATCGTCGGCAGAGGGGGGCAGAGAGTACTGAAGCTTTCTTT. This translates into CASKDRRQRGAESTEAFF.

This chain connects TRBV9 to TRBJ1-1, with a possible D match to TRBD1 (6 bases). Per the germline V gene, CDR1 is SGDLS and CDR2 is YYNGEE. V was clipped by 2 bases and J by 4 bases, with 12 bases between them. The CDR3 length is 14 residues. The DNA of the CDR3 is TGTGCCAGCAGCGTCTCAGGGGAAGGCACTGAAGCTTTCTTT. It translates to CASSVSGEGTEAFF.

A few counts support this clone. This chain connects TRBV7-3 to TRBJ2-1; the D call may be TRBD1 or TRBD2 (5 bases each). Germline assignment: CDR1 SGHTA and CDR2 FQGTGA. The CDR3 sequence is 13 residues long. V lost 3 bases and J 7 bases, leaving 10 bases between the germline ends. The CDR3 DNA follows: TGTGCCAGCAGCTTTGGGGGTTTAAATGAGCAGTTCTTC. Protein: CASSFGGLNEQFF.

The genes are TRBV11-2 and TRBJ1-2; TRBD1 matches 8 bases. The trim removed 1 base at V and 8 bases at J, leaving 12 bases unmatched. This CDR3 has 16 residues. Germline-derived CDR1 and CDR2 are SGHAT and FQNNGV. The chain's CDR3 is CASSLVTGVVARGYTF. CDR3 DNA: TGTGCCAGCAGCTTAGTGACAGGGGTTGTAGCGCGCGGCTACACCTTC.

This chain connects TRBV2 to TRBJ1-6; TRBD1 might be the D (5 bases). In germline, CDR1 is SNHLY, CDR2 FYNNEI. V was shortened by 4 bases and J by 7 bases, with 11 bases between the two germline ends. The CDR3 loop spans 14 amino acids. Written as DNA, the CDR3 is TGTGCCAGCAGTGCAGGGTTAAGGAATTCACCCCTCCACTTT. Translated, it gives CASSAGLRNSPLHF.

The chain joins TRBV5-4 to TRBJ1-6; 7 nucleotides agree with TRBD1. Germline V gene sequence: CDR1 SGHNT, CDR2 YYREEE (reference sequence). V was clipped by 3 bases and J by 7 bases; unmatched bases: 7. The CDR3 runs 15 residues. The CDR3 sequence: CASSSDRLGNSPLHF. CDR3 DNA: TGTGCCAGCAGCTCGGACAGGCTGGGGAATTCACCCCTCCACTTT.

The chain recombines TRBV7-2 with TRBJ1-5; the D is unclear. The CDR3 has 13 amino acids. V lost 7 bases and J 4 bases, leaving 11 bases between the germline ends. In germline, CDR1 is SGHTA, CDR2 FQGNSA. For the CDR3, the DNA is TGTGCCAGCACTTCGAGAGATAATCAGCCCCAGCATTTT. It translates to CASTSRDNQPQHF.

This chain connects TRBV27 to TRBJ1-1; 9 nucleotides align to TRBD1. After removal of 4 bases from V and 6 bases from J, the junction contained 12 bases not matched to a gene. This CDR3 region has 16 residues. Germline V gene sequence: CDR1 MNHEY, CDR2 SMNVEV (reference sequence). The CDR3 reads CASSWGQGGIGSEAFF. The CDR3 DNA follows: TGTGCCAGCAGTTGGGGACAGGGCGGGATCGGGTCTGAAGCTTTCTTT.

This rearrangement joins TRBV12-5 to TRBJ2-1; D might be TRBD1 or TRBD2, each matching 6 bases. From germline, CDR1 is LGHNT and CDR2 FRNRAP. Trimming took 1 base from V and 8 from J, leaving 9 bases between them. The CDR3 has 13 residues. The DNA of the CDR3 is TGTGCTAGTGGTTTGGGGGGGGCTGATGAGCAGTTCTTC. Protein: CASGLGGADEQFF.

The V call is TRBV11-2, the J call TRBJ2-2; 7 bases agree with TRBD2. With V trimmed by 2 bases and J by 8 bases, 2 bases remained unmatched. The CDR3 is 13 amino acids. CDR1 is SGHAT, CDR2 FQNNGV, per germline. The CDR3 sequence is CASSLRGDGELFF. CDR3 bases: TGTGCCAGCAGCTTACGGGGGGATGGGGAGCTGTTTTTT. The full variable domain, rest sourced from reference TRBV11-2 and TRBJ2-2, is EAGVAQSPRYKIIEKRQSVAFWCNPISGHATLYWYQQILGQGPKLLIQFQNNGVVDDSQLPKDRFSAERLKGVDSTLKIQPAKLEDSAVYLCASSLRGDGELFFGEGSRLTVL.

This chain uses TRBV5-1 with TRBJ2-1; 15 bases agree with TRBD2. This CDR3 has 15 amino acids. Per germline, CDR1 SGHRS and CDR2 YFSETQ. The J segment lost 12 bases and the V segment lost 4 bases, leaving 8 bases of the junction unmatched. Written as DNA, the CDR3 is TGCGCCAGCAGCAAAGGGACTAGCGGGGGGATAGGGCAGTTCTTC. Protein sequence: CASSKGTSGGIGQFF. Full variable domain (missing parts from reference TRBV5-1 and TRBJ2-1): KAGVTQTPRYLIKTRGQQVTLSCSPISGHRSVSWYQQTPGQGLQFLFEYFSETQRNKGNFPGRFSGRQFSNSRSEMNVSTLELGDSALYLCASSKGTSGGIGQFFGPGTRLTVL.

V is TRBV7-2 and J is TRBJ1-1; D is perhaps TRBD1 (5 bases). CDR1 and CDR2 (germline): SGHTA, FQGNSA. Trimming pared 1 base from V and 2 bases from J, leaving 11 bases between. The CDR3 runs 15 residues. CDR3 nucleotides: TGTGCCAGCAGCTTAGTGGGGGGTCAAAACACTGAAGCTTTCTTT. This encodes CASSLVGGQNTEAFF. The entire variable domain, with the rest obtained from reference TRBV7-2 and TRBJ1-1, is as follows: GAGVSQSPSNKVTEKGKDVELRCDPISGHTALYWYRQSLGQGLEFLIYFQGNSAPDKSGLPSDRFSAERTGGSVSTLTIQRTQQEDSAVYLCASSLVGGQNTEAFFGQGTRLTVV.

The CDR3 DNA sequence: TGTGCCAGCAGCCCCTGGGGGGGAATCGAGCAGTACTTC. It specifies CASSPWGGIEQYF. The V and J genes are TRBV9 and TRBJ2-7, with TRBD2 identical over 7 bases. This CDR3 has 13 residues. The J segment lost 6 bases and the V segment lost 4 bases, leaving 7 bases of the junction unmatched. In germline, CDR1 is SGDLS, CDR2 YYNGEE.

The CDR3 here is CASTSASSYNEQFF. The CDR3 DNA reads as TGTGCCAGCACCTCCGCCAGTTCCTACAATGAGCAGTTCTTC. The V and J genes are TRBV11-2 and TRBJ2-1; no clear D gene. Deletions cut 7 bases from V and 1 base from J, with 11 bases between. Germline values: CDR1 SGHAT, CDR2 FQNNGV. The CDR3 spans 14 residues.

V usage is TRBV4-3 and J usage is TRBJ2-5, with D uncertain. The CDR3 is 13 residues long. Germline lookup yields CDR1 LGHNA and CDR2 YSLEER. The V end was cut by 0 bases, the J end by 1 base, with 3 bases between. DNA for the CDR3: TGCGCCAGCAGCCAAGAAGTCCAAGAGACCCAGTACTTC. Protein: CASSQEVQETQYF.

V is TRBV14 and J is TRBJ2-5; the match to TRBD2 covers 8 bases. Germline CDR1 and CDR2: SGHDN and FVKESK. The V segment lost 5 bases and the J segment 0 bases; nucleotides outside the gene matches: 8. There are 16 residues in the CDR3. The CDR3 sequence: CASSSPGGGNQETQYF. The CDR3 bases are TGTGCCAGCAGCTCCCCGGGGGGGGGCAACCAAGAGACCCAGTACTTC.

This clone was seen a single time. V is TRBV27 and J is TRBJ2-5; TRBD2 matches 9 bases. J was trimmed by 2 bases and V by 2 bases; bases with no gene match: 3. The CDR3 extends over 15 amino acids. Per the germline V gene, CDR1 is MNHEY and CDR2 is SMNVEV (reference sequence). Here the CDR3 reads CASSLVAGAQETQYF. In DNA, the CDR3 is TGTGCCAGCAGTTTAGTAGCGGGGGCGCAAGAGACCCAGTACTTC.

The chain carries TRBV4-3 and TRBJ2-7; possibly TRBD2 for D (6 bases). CDR1 is LGHNA, CDR2 YSLEER, per germline. CDR3 length: 15 amino acids. The V end lost 0 bases, the J end lost 4 bases, and 13 bases lay between the germline ends. CDR3 nucleotides: TGCGCCAGCAGCCAAGAAGCCCTTGGGAGGTACGAGCAGTACTTC. Its protein product is CASSQEALGRYEQYF.

The gene calls are TRBV11-2 and TRBJ1-3, with TRBD1 matching 8 bases. Trimming at V came to 3 bases and at J to 3 bases, leaving 4 bases not matched to a gene. The CDR3 is 15 residues long. Germline CDR1 reads SGHAT; CDR2 reads FQNNGV. The CDR3 DNA follows: TGTGCCAGCAGCTTTGACAGGGGTAGTGGAAACACCATATATTTT. Translating it yields CASSFDRGSGNTIYF.

The chain recombines TRBV29-1 with TRBJ2-7; the D is unclear. Trimming left V 4 bases short and J 6 bases short, with 7 bases between. Germline loops: CDR1 SQVTM, CDR2 ANQGSEA. The CDR3 extends over 10 amino acids. CDR3 bases: TGCAGCGTTGCACACGGCGAGCAGTACTTC. It yields the protein CSVAHGEQYF.

V is TRBV27 and J is TRBJ1-1, with a tentative D call TRBD1 (6 bases). The CDR3 totals 13 residues. Germline CDR1 MNHEY, CDR2 SMNVEV (reference sequence). Trimming pared 1 base from V and 4 bases from J, leaving 7 bases between. The CDR3 reads CASSLYRATEAFF. CDR3 nucleotide sequence: TGTGCCAGCAGTTTATACAGGGCCACTGAAGCTTTCTTT.

The V call is TRBV11-2, the J call TRBJ2-1; 8 bases map to TRBD1. This CDR3 has 16 amino acids. Germline V lookup: CDR1 SGHAT, CDR2 FQNNGV. With 5 bases clipped from V and 1 base from J, the junction kept 7 bases outside the gene matches. The chain's CDR3 is CASSARQGWSYNEQFF. The CDR3 coding sequence is TGTGCCAGCAGCGCCCGACAGGGGTGGTCCTACAATGAGCAGTTCTTC.

The J gene is TRBJ2-1, the V gene TRBV9; 11 positions agree with TRBD2. This CDR3 has 14 amino acids. V was pared by 2 bases and J by 6 bases, with 1 base of the junction left unmatched. Germline-derived CDR1 and CDR2 are SGDLS and YYNGEE. The CDR3 DNA is TGTGCCAGCAGCGTTAGCGGGGGGGCCAATGAGCAGTTCTTC. This sequence encodes CASSVSGGANEQFF.